A single sample gave rise to the 31 T cell receptor beta chains below, sequenced in a study of molecular identifiers for immune sequencing clone quantification. MiXCR, run by TCRdb on the PCR reads, gives a single entry per CDR3 protein. The table shows about 640,000 distinct CDR3 sequences, with 15% to 20% occurring only once. Specimen: naive CD8+ T cells from blood, with Jurkat cell RNA spiked in. Subset noted: FACS-sorted CD8+CD4-CCR7+CD45RA+ naive T cells. These receptors were taken from a human donor in good health. Some libraries in this study had Jurkat cell RNA spiked in.

This clonotype was recorded at least ten times. The J gene is TRBJ2-1, the V gene TRBV29-1; TRBD2 agrees at 13 bases. CDR3 size: 15 residues. CDR1 is SQVTM and CDR2 is ANQGSEA in the germline V gene. The V and J ends lost 7 bases and 8 bases, in that order; junction bases with no gene match: 11. DNA for the CDR3: TGCAGCGCCACGCGCGGACTAGCGGGAGAAGATGAGCAGTTCTTC. This sequence encodes CSATRGLAGEDEQFF.

As regards this clonotype: This may be a read error, as it is one base from a much larger clone. The CDR3 end shows no conserved phenylalanine or tryptophan, and so a read error is likely. The chain carries TRBV4-3 and TRBJ2-1, with 10 positions matching TRBD2. This CDR3 has 17 amino acids. Germline CDR1 reads LGHNA; CDR2 reads YSLEER. V lost 0 bases and J lost 0; bases outside the gene matches: 2. CDR3 sequence (DNA): TGCGCCAGCAGCCAAGAGGTAGCGGGGGGCTCCTACAATGAGCAGTTCGTC. As protein: CASSQEVAGGSYNEQFV.

This clonotype was counted at least ten times. The V gene is TRBV29-1, the J gene TRBJ2-5; D is perhaps TRBD2 (5 bases). The CDR3 covers 18 residues. From germline, CDR1 is SQVTM and CDR2 ANQGSEA. Trimming left V 3 bases short and J 4 bases short, with 27 bases between. The CDR3 DNA is TGCAGCGTTGATACCCCGAGAGGGAGCGCTAACCTTGGAGAGACCCAGTACTTC. Translation: CSVDTPRGSANLGETQYF.

This clonotype has a handful of counts. The J gene is TRBJ2-5, the V gene TRBV15; perhaps TRBD2 as D (6 bases). The CDR3 runs 14 residues. Germline lookup yields CDR1 LNHNV and CDR2 YYDKDF (reference sequence). Deletions cut 8 bases from V and 4 bases from J, with 17 bases between. The CDR3 nucleotides are TGTGCCACCGATGGGGGGTTGGGGAGAGAGACCCAGTACTTC. Translated, it gives CATDGGLGRETQYF.

This chain uses TRBV3-1 with TRBJ1-1; TRBD1 matches 7 bases. With V trimmed by 5 bases and J by 2 bases, 8 bases remained unmatched. Looked up from germline, CDR1 is LGHDT and CDR2 is YNNKEL (reference sequence). This CDR3 is built from 15 residues. The CDR3 nucleotides read TGTGCCAGCAGCGAAAGGACAGGCCTCAACACTGAAGCTTTCTTT. The encoded protein is CASSERTGLNTEAFF.

This clonotype was seen only a few times. This rearrangement joins TRBV20-1 to TRBJ2-2; 7 nucleotides align to TRBD1. This CDR3 is built from 15 residues. The V gene end was trimmed by 2 bases and the J gene end by 0 bases; junction bases not matched to a gene: 3. Germline V lookup: CDR1 DFQATT, CDR2 SNEGSKA (reference sequence). The CDR3 sequence: CSARRDSANTGELFF. DNA of the CDR3: TGCAGTGCTAGACGGGACAGCGCGAACACCGGGGAGCTGTTTTTT.

This clonotype has ten or more counts. This chain connects TRBV28 to TRBJ2-3, with TRBD2 as a possible D gene (6 bases). The CDR3 runs 14 residues. Germline V lookup: CDR1 MDHEN, CDR2 SYDVKM. The V and J ends lost 2 bases and 2 bases respectively, with 8 bases between them. This chain's CDR3 is CASSLRGNTDTQYF. Written as DNA, the CDR3 is TGTGCCAGCAGTTTACGGGGGAACACAGATACGCAGTATTTT.

This clonotype was found many times. V is TRBV7-3 and J is TRBJ2-1; D may match TRBD1 or TRBD2 (6 bases each). Germline loops: CDR1 SGHTA, CDR2 FQGTGA. The length of the CDR3 is 14 residues. V lost 5 bases and J lost 4, with 12 bases in between. CDR3 nucleotide sequence: TGTGCCAGCAGCCCGACGGGGGCTTACAATGAGCAGTTCTTC. Its protein is CASSPTGAYNEQFF.

This clonotype was counted at least ten times. The chain combines TRBV4-1 with TRBJ2-7; D is perhaps TRBD2 (6 bases). The CDR3 runs 18 residues. CDR1 and CDR2 from the germline V gene are MGHRA and YSYEKL. The V and J ends lost 3 bases and 3 bases respectively, with 24 bases between them. CDR3: CASSQVPRPGGANYEQYF. In DNA form, the CDR3 reads TGCGCCAGCAGCCAGGTACCTCGCCCCGGGGGAGCTAACTACGAGCAGTACTTC.

In its sample, this clonotype was seen a few times. This sequence joins TRBV27 and TRBJ1-2, with TRBD1 identical over 8 bases. V was pared by 3 bases and J by 2 bases, with 8 bases of the junction left unmatched. There are 16 residues in the CDR3. From germline, CDR1 is MNHEY and CDR2 SMNVEV (reference sequence). CDR3: CASSFPTGTGNYGYTF. CDR3 DNA: TGTGCCAGCAGTTTTCCGACCGGGACAGGAAACTATGGCTACACCTTC.

On this clonotype: The conserved closing phenylalanine or tryptophan is absent in this CDR3, likely reflecting a read error. The chain links TRBV7-9 to TRBJ2-7; unclear D gene. This CDR3 is 13 amino acids long. The V gene lost 1 base and the J gene lost 1 base, with 5 bases spanning the gap. The germline CDR1 and CDR2 sequences are SEHNR and FQNEAQ (reference sequence). CDR3 DNA sequence: TGTGCCAGCAGCTTAGAAGTTTCCTACGAGCAGTACTCC. This gives the protein CASSLEVSYEQYS.

This clonotype has only a few counts. This chain links TRBV6-2 or TRBV6-3 with TRBJ2-3, with 7 positions matching TRBD2. This CDR3 is 16 amino acids long. V dropped 4 bases and J dropped 4; count of bases not matched to a gene: 11. Germline V gene lookup returns CDR1 MNHEY and CDR2 SVGEGT. Here the CDR3 reads CASSSRGAGVSDTQYF. The CDR3 region has the DNA TGTGCCAGCAGTTCCCGAGGGGCGGGAGTATCAGATACGCAGTATTTT.

About this clonotype: An end of the junction differs from the germline gene, which may be a read error. This sequence joins TRBV7-7 and TRBJ2-1, with 8 bases that match TRBD2. Germline loops: CDR1 SSHAT, CDR2 FNYEAQ (reference sequence). This CDR3 region has 15 residues. CDR3 nucleotides: TGTGCTAGCAGCTCAGCGGGAGAACCCCTTGGGGAGCAGTTCTTC. Translating gives CASSSAGEPLGEQFF.

This clonotype was recorded at least ten times. V is TRBV6-2 or TRBV6-3 and J is TRBJ2-7; TRBD1 or TRBD2 may be the D gene (5 bases each). Germline CDR1 is MNHEY and CDR2 is SVGEGT. CDR3 length: 12 residues. The germline V and J ends were trimmed by 4 bases and 3 bases, with 7 bases remaining between them. This chain's CDR3 is CASSWDVYEQYF. The CDR3 DNA reads as TGTGCCAGCAGTTGGGACGTCTACGAGCAGTACTTC.

Many counts were recorded for this clonotype. The chain couples TRBV6-1 to TRBJ1-2; TRBD1 matches 9 bases. CDR3 length equals 15 residues. Trimming cost V 6 bases and J 4 bases; bases outside gene matches: 9. Per germline, CDR1 MNHNS and CDR2 SASEGT. The CDR3 nucleotides are TGTGCCAGCAGCCACACAGGGGGCGTTAGCTATGGCTACACCTTC. This translates into CASSHTGGVSYGYTF.

The chain has TRBV3-1 and TRBJ2-1, with 8 bases fitting TRBD2. The junction had 8 bases not matched to a gene; V was cut back by 0 bases and J by 1 base. The CDR3 runs 18 residues. Germline V gene data show CDR1 as LGHDT and CDR2 as YNNKEL (reference sequence). The CDR3 nucleotides are TGTGCCAGCAGCCAAGATATAGGTAGCGGGAATTCCTACAATGAGCAGTTCTTC. Translated: CASSQDIGSGNSYNEQFF.

This clonotype was recorded many times. The genes are TRBV5-1 and TRBJ1-2; D perhaps matches TRBD1 (5 bases). CDR1 and CDR2 from the germline V gene are SGHRS and YFSETQ. This CDR3 has 14 residues. Trimming shortened V by 4 bases and J by 1 base, and 11 bases separated the two germline ends. The CDR3 loop is CASSPKTVNYGYTF. The CDR3 coding sequence is TGCGCCAGCAGCCCAAAGACAGTTAACTATGGCTACACCTTC.

This clonotype appeared a few times. The V and J genes are TRBV6-5 and TRBJ1-2, with 7 bases matching TRBD1. The CDR3 totals 13 residues. V was clipped by 8 bases and J by 3 bases; unmatched bases: 6. The germline V gene encodes CDR1 MNHEY and CDR2 SVGAGI. CDR3 residues: CASGKTGYYGYTF. The CDR3 coding sequence is TGTGCCAGCGGAAAGACAGGGTACTATGGCTACACCTTC.

This clonotype was counted at least ten times. J is TRBJ2-7 and V is TRBV19; 9 bases match TRBD1. Germline CDR1 reads LNHDA; CDR2 reads SQIVND (reference sequence). The CDR3 is made up of 14 amino acids. Losses at the gene ends were 3 bases for V and 3 bases for J; bases not matched to a gene: 3. In DNA form, the CDR3 reads TGTGCCAGTAGTATTGGGACAGGGAACTACGAGCAGTACTTC. It codes for CASSIGTGNYEQYF.

About this clonotype itself: This likely comes from a read error, as the CDR3 has no conserved phenylalanine or tryptophan at its end. The chain uses TRBV29-1 and TRBJ2-1; D remains unclear. Germline V gene sequence: CDR1 SQVTM, CDR2 ANQGSEA. CDR3 length: 15 amino acids. Between the trimmed V and J ends, which lost 3 bases and 2 bases, there was a span of 14 bases. The CDR3 loop reads CSVEQGRRTYNEQFL. In nucleotides, the CDR3 is TGCAGCGTTGAGCAAGGACGGAGAACCTACAATGAGCAGTTCCTC.

The chain couples TRBV20-1 to TRBJ2-2, with D unresolved. V was clipped by 5 bases and J by 1 base, with 8 bases between them. The germline CDR1 and CDR2 sequences are DFQATT and SNEGSKA (reference sequence). The CDR3 has 13 residues. For the CDR3, the DNA is TGCAGTGCTTCAAAGCTGAACACCGGGGAGCTGTTTTTT. Translation: CSASKLNTGELFF.

This clonotype was seen at least ten times. The J gene is TRBJ2-3, the V gene TRBV30; 11 nucleotides align to TRBD2. Germline V gene data show CDR1 as GTSNPN and CDR2 as SVGIG (reference sequence). The CDR3 runs to 15 residues. V lost 1 base to trimming and J lost 6 bases; unmatched junction nucleotides: 6. This chain's CDR3 is CAWSALAGEGDTQYF. CDR3 in DNA: TGTGCCTGGAGTGCACTAGCGGGGGAAGGGGATACGCAGTATTTT.

This clonotype was observed at least ten times. The chain uses TRBV30 and TRBJ2-2; D is unresolved. Germline CDR1 is GTSNPN and CDR2 is SVGIG (reference sequence). The CDR3 extends over 14 amino acids. V lost 1 base, J lost 2 bases, and 8 bases lay in between. CDR3 in amino acids: CAWSEGDNTGELFF. In nucleotides, the CDR3 is TGTGCCTGGAGTGAAGGAGATAACACCGGGGAGCTGTTTTTT.

This clonotype has just a few counts. The V call is TRBV11-2, the J call TRBJ2-2; TRBD2 is a possible D gene (7 bases). V gave up 5 bases and J gave up 6 bases, with 13 bases separating them. Germline loops: CDR1 SGHAT, CDR2 FQNNGV. This CDR3 has 14 residues. CDR3 in DNA: TGTGCCAGCAGCGGGGGGGCCCCCGCCGGGGAGCTGTTTTTT. Amino acid sequence: CASSGGAPAGELFF.

This clonotype was picked up a small number of times. The J gene is TRBJ2-1, the V gene TRBV24-1; 10 positions agree with TRBD1. The CDR3 has 14 amino acids. Germline CDR1 is KGHDR and CDR2 is SFDVKD. The J segment lost 7 bases and the V segment lost 9 bases, leaving 8 bases of the junction unmatched. CDR3 nucleotides: TGTGCCACCCCCGGGGGACAGGGGTGGAATGAGCAGTTCTTC. It codes for CATPGGQGWNEQFF.

The genes are TRBV6-5 and TRBJ1-6; the match to TRBD1 covers 11 bases. V was clipped by 2 bases and J by 7 bases; unmatched bases: 4. This CDR3 contains 16 residues. CDR1 and CDR2 from the germline V gene are MNHEY and SVGAGI. CDR3 nucleotides: TGTGCCAGCAGTTACGGGGACAGGGGGACAAATTCACCCCTCCACTTT. It is translated as CASSYGDRGTNSPLHF.

In its sample, this clonotype was seen many times. The chain carries TRBV7-9 and TRBJ2-7; D unclear. This CDR3 is 12 amino acids long. Trimming cost V 1 base and J 7 bases, with 8 bases left between them. Germline V gene data show CDR1 as SEHNR and CDR2 as FQNEAQ (reference sequence). CDR3 protein: CASSLGLLEQYF. The CDR3 coding sequence is TGTGCCAGCAGCTTAGGGCTGCTGGAGCAGTACTTC.

This clonotype was seen many times. The V gene is TRBV9, the J gene TRBJ2-1, with 9 positions matching TRBD2. Germline V gene sequence: CDR1 SGDLS, CDR2 YYNGEE. The junction had 10 bases not matched to a gene; V was cut back by 0 bases and J by 9 bases. This CDR3 contains 16 residues. DNA for the CDR3: TGTGCCAGCAGCGTAGCTACGGTAGCGGGGGCGGGTGAGCAGTTCTTC. Protein sequence: CASSVATVAGAGEQFF. The complete variable domain, with remaining parts taken from reference TRBV9 and TRBJ2-1, reads DSGVTQTPKHLITATGQRVTLRCSPRSGDLSVYWYQQSLDQGLQFLIQYYNGEERAKGNILERFSAQQFPDLHSELNLSSLELGDSALYFCASSVATVAGAGEQFFGPGTRLTVL.

This clonotype was seen repeatedly, ten times or more. The chain combines TRBV4-3 with TRBJ2-2; TRBD2 aligns across 12 bases. Losses at the gene ends were 4 bases for V and 0 bases for J; bases not matched to a gene: 9. The CDR3 runs to 19 residues. The germline V gene encodes CDR1 LGHNA and CDR2 YSLEER. CDR3 protein: CASSPYGTSGYANTGELFF. DNA for the CDR3: TGCGCCAGCAGCCCCTATGGGACTAGCGGGTACGCGAACACCGGGGAGCTGTTTTTT.

This clonotype was observed at least ten times. The chain recombines TRBV27 with TRBJ1-5, with 7 nucleotides matching TRBD1. CDR1 is MNHEY and CDR2 is SMNVEV in the germline V gene (reference sequence). The CDR3 runs to 15 residues. The junction had 4 bases not matched to a gene; V was cut back by 4 bases and J by 1 base. CDR3 coding DNA: TGTGCCAGCAGTTGGACAGGAGTCAGCAATCAGCCCCAGCATTTT. The encoded protein is CASSWTGVSNQPQHF.

CDR3 residues: CASSGQPLKGLFF. The CDR3 DNA reads as TGTGCCAGTAGTGGACAGCCGTTGAAGGGTCTGTTTTTT. The chain combines TRBV19 with TRBJ1-4, with a possible D match to TRBD1 (6 bases). In germline, CDR1 is LNHDA, CDR2 SQIVND (reference sequence). The CDR3 has 13 residues. V was cut by 5 bases and J by 14 bases, with 18 bases left in between.